The clone carrying this T cell receptor (beta chain) was observed at least ten times. The data stem from a study of regulatory T cells in long-lasting Graves disease. Arm-PCR of CDR3 regions and iRepertoire HTBI primers were used to build TCR beta libraries. MiXCR was run by TCRdb on the multiplex PCR reads, yielding one entry per CDR3 protein. The sample gives fewer than 350,000 distinct CDR3 sequences, more than 15% of which show up once; about 40% is in the top ten. As for time point: newly diagnosed GD, antithyroid drugs for less than 3 months. PBMC RNA served as the TCR library source. The clonotype was recovered from a female donor with Graves disease. Specimen: peripheral blood mononuclear cells (PBMCs), collected at new diagnosis, from a patient treated with antithyroid drugs.

In nucleotides, the CDR3 is TGTGCCAGCAGCTTAGGCCGAACAGGGGTCTATGGCTACACCTTC. Amino acids: CASSLGRTGVYGYTF. The rearrangement links TRBV7-9 to TRBJ1-2; 7 bases line up with TRBD1. This CDR3 is built from 15 residues. Germline CDR1 is SEHNR and CDR2 is FQNEAQ (reference sequence). With 1 base clipped from V and 4 bases from J, the junction kept 6 bases outside the gene matches.